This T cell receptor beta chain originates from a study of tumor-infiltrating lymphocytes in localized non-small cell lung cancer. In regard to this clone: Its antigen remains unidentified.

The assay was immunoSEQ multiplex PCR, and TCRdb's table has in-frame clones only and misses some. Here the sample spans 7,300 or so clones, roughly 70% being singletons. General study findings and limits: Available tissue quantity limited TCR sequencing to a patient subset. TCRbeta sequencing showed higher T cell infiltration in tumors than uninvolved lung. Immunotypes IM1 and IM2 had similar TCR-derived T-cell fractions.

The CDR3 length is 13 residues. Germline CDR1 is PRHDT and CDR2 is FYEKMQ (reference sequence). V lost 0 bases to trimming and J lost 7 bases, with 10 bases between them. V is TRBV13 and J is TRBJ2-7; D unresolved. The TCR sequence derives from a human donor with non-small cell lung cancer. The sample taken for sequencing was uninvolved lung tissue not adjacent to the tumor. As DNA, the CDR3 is TGTGCCAGCAGCTTAGGGACCGGCCGAGAGCAGTACTTC. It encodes CASSLGTGREQYF.